This TCR beta chain was obtained from a study of OX40 agonist ivuxolimab in advanced cancers. The germline V gene has CDR1 GTSNPN and CDR2 SVGIG (reference sequence). This CDR3 is built from 13 residues. V was pared by 4 bases and J by 7 bases, with 16 bases between. Sequencing used immunoSEQ multiplex PCR; TCRdb keeps in-frame clones, though not all of them. The table shows about 50,000 clones, with about four fifths occurring only once. This receptor was identified in an adult with an advanced solid tumor such as melanoma, head and neck, liver or kidney cancer. Material: CD4+ or CD8+ T cells sorted from blood, obtained in a trial of the OX40 agonist ivuxolimab. V and J are TRBV30 and TRBJ1-2, with no clear D. The CDR3 nucleotides read TGTGCCTGGACTCTAGCAGGCCATGGTGGCTACACCTTC. Translating it yields CAWTLAGHGGYTF. Full variable domain (missing parts from reference TRBV30 and TRBJ1-2): SQTIHQWPATLVQPVGSPLSLECTVEGTSNPNLYWYRQAAGRGLQLLFYSVGIGQISSEVPQNLSASRPQDRQFILSSKKLLLSDSGFYLCAWTLAGHGGYTFGSGTRLTVV.